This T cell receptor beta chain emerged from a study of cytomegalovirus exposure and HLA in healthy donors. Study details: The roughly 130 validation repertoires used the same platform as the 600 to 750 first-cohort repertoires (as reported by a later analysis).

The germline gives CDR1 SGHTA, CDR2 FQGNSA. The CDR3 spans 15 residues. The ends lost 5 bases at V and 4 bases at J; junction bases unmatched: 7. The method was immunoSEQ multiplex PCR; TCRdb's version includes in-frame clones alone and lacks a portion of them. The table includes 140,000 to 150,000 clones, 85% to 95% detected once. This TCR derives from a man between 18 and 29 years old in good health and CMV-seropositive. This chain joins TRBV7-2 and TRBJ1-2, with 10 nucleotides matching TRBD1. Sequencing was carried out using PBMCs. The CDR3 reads CASSPGQGGIYGYTF. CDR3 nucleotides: TGTGCCAGCAGCCCCGGACAGGGGGGGATCTATGGCTACACCTTC.